The next 18 T cell receptor beta chains were all read from a single sample in a study of radiotherapy plus CTLA-4 blockade in lung cancer. This table comes from immunoSEQ multiplex PCR, and its TCRdb copy is limited to in-frame clones, with some not included. The sample lists about 98,000 clones; around 83% were seen once. The sequencing here drew on peripheral blood, taken from a patient treated with radiotherapy plus ipilimumab. The receptors stem from a human donor with non-small cell lung cancer who had a partial response to radiotherapy plus ipilimumab.

The V and J genes are TRBV5-1 and TRBJ2-7, with 10 bases lining up with TRBD1. V lost 3 bases and J lost 6; bases outside the gene matches: 3. The CDR3 has 13 amino acids. Germline CDR1 reads SGHRS; CDR2 reads YFSETQ. CDR3 amino acids: CASSWGTGVEQYF. Written as DNA, the CDR3 is TGCGCCAGCAGCTGGGGGACAGGGGTCGAGCAGTACTTC.

The rearrangement joins TRBV18 to TRBJ2-5; the match to TRBD1 covers 9 bases. The CDR3 is 16 amino acids. Germline values: CDR1 KGHSH, CDR2 LQKENI. J gave up 5 bases and V 4 bases, and 11 bases lay outside the gene matches. The CDR3 DNA reads TGTGCCAGCTCACTCACCGGGACAGGGAAGGGGGAGACCCAGTACTTC. Its protein is CASSLTGTGKGETQYF.

This chain joins TRBV11-1 and TRBJ2-1; the match to TRBD1 covers 9 bases. CDR3 length: 17 residues. Germline V gene sequence: CDR1 SGHAT, CDR2 FQDESV (reference sequence). With V trimmed by 1 base and J by 4 bases, 8 bases remained unmatched. The DNA for the CDR3 is TGTGCCAGCAGCTTAGGGACAGGGGCCCTTCCTTACAATGAGCAGTTCTTC. Its translation is CASSLGTGALPYNEQFF.

This rearrangement joins TRBV5-8 to TRBJ1-1; 7 nucleotides match TRBD1. The CDR3 sequence is 13 residues long. Germline loops: CDR1 SGHTS, CDR2 YDEGEE. V lost 2 bases, J lost 12 bases, and 10 bases stayed unmatched. CDR3 bases: TGTGCCAGCAGCTTTAGGACCGGGACAGCCCCTTTCTTT. Protein: CASSFRTGTAPFF.

In nucleotides, the CDR3 is TGTGCCAGCAGCAAAGGATGGGGGAGGGCTGAAGCTTTCTTT. This encodes CASSKGWGRAEAFF. The rearrangement joins TRBV21-1 to TRBJ1-1. TRBV21-1 is a recognized pseudogene. CDR3 length equals 14 residues.

The gene calls are TRBV30 and TRBJ2-1, with 9 bases identical to TRBD2. The V and J ends lost 1 base and 8 bases, in that order; junction bases with no gene match: 9. The CDR3 extends over 15 amino acids. Germline assignment: CDR1 GTSNPN and CDR2 SVGIG (reference sequence). The CDR3 here is CAWSGLAAQVDEQFF. DNA for the CDR3: TGTGCCTGGAGTGGACTAGCGGCCCAGGTCGATGAGCAGTTCTTC.

There are a few counts of this clone. The rearrangement joins TRBV28 to TRBJ2-3; TRBD2 aligns across 10 bases. Germline V gene data show CDR1 as MDHEN and CDR2 as SYDVKM. J gave up 4 bases and V 7 bases, and 8 bases lay outside the gene matches. The length of the CDR3 is 15 residues. CDR3 sequence: CASTNPSGSSDTQYF. For the CDR3, the DNA is TGTGCCAGCACCAACCCTAGCGGGAGTTCAGATACGCAGTATTTT.

CDR3 DNA sequence: TGTGCCAGCAAACAGGGGGCGAGTTCACCCCTCCACTTT. Translated: CASKQGASSPLHF. The genes are TRBV28 and TRBJ1-6; the match to TRBD1 covers 9 bases. The CDR3 sequence is 13 residues long. With 7 bases clipped from V and 9 bases from J, the junction kept 4 bases outside the gene matches. Germline CDR1 reads MDHEN; CDR2 reads SYDVKM.

This clone was found once. The chain links TRBV7-9 to TRBJ2-1, with TRBD2 as a possible D gene (6 bases). The ends were cut back, 3 bases at V and 6 bases at J, with 15 bases in the middle. In germline, CDR1 is SEHNR, CDR2 FQNEAQ (reference sequence). The CDR3 extends over 15 amino acids. CDR3 sequence (DNA): TGTGCCAGCAGCTTTAAGTTTGGTAGCGGCAATGAGCAGTTCTTC. It specifies CASSFKFGSGNEQFF.

The V call is TRBV5-6, the J call TRBJ1-1; D is ambiguous. CDR3 length: 15 residues. The V gene lost 3 bases and the J gene lost 0 bases, with 12 bases spanning the gap. The germline V gene has CDR1 SGHDT and CDR2 YYEEEE. This chain's CDR3 is CASSYGVLMNTEAFF. CDR3 DNA sequence: TGTGCCAGCAGCTACGGGGTTCTCATGAACACTGAAGCTTTCTTT.

The rearrangement uses TRBV5-1 and TRBJ2-3; TRBD1 matches at 7 bases. V lost 4 bases, J lost 0 bases, and 8 bases stayed unmatched. The CDR3 spans 16 residues. Per the germline V gene, CDR1 is SGHRS and CDR2 is YFSETQ. The CDR3 nucleotides are TGCGCCAGCAGCCCCGGACAGGTTTTGAGCACAGATACGCAGTATTTT. It encodes CASSPGQVLSTDTQYF.

The chain combines TRBV5-4 with TRBJ1-2; 8 bases fit TRBD1. Losses at the gene ends were 4 bases for V and 3 bases for J; bases not matched to a gene: 8. The CDR3 is 15 residues long. Germline loops: CDR1 SGHNT, CDR2 YYREEE (reference sequence). This CDR3 is CASSPGQGRDYGYTF. CDR3 DNA: TGTGCCAGCAGCCCCGGACAGGGTCGGGACTATGGCTACACCTTC.

The rearrangement uses TRBV9 and TRBJ1-5; TRBD1 agrees at 7 bases. In germline, CDR1 is SGDLS, CDR2 YYNGEE. This CDR3 has 14 amino acids. Trimming at V came to 3 bases and at J to 6 bases, leaving 6 bases not matched to a gene. CDR3 nucleotide sequence: TGTGCCAGCAGCGCCGGGACAGTGAGTCAGCCCCAGCATTTT. It translates to CASSAGTVSQPQHF.

The genes are TRBV9 and TRBJ2-7; TRBD2 agrees at 7 bases. The CDR3 has 16 residues. J was trimmed by 3 bases and V by 0 bases; bases with no gene match: 9. Germline CDR1 reads SGDLS; CDR2 reads YYNGEE. CDR3 DNA sequence: TGTGCCAGCAGCGTAGGACGGCTAGCGGTTAACTACGAGCAGTACTTC. Its protein is CASSVGRLAVNYEQYF.

This chain links TRBV5-4 with TRBJ1-2; TRBD1 agrees at 8 bases. Trimming at V came to 4 bases and at J to 4 bases, leaving 6 bases not matched to a gene. The germline V gene has CDR1 SGHNT and CDR2 YYREEE (reference sequence). The CDR3 is 14 amino acids. This CDR3 reads CASSALTGGYGYTF. Here the CDR3 DNA reads TGTGCCAGCAGCGCCCTAACAGGGGGCTATGGCTACACCTTC.

This clone was picked up a small number of times. The chain's CDR3 is CASSWGDPKIETQYF. In DNA form, the CDR3 reads TGTGCCAGCTCGTGGGGAGACCCCAAGATAGAGACCCAGTACTTC. The V and J genes are TRBV18 and TRBJ2-5; a weak D match, TRBD2 (5 bases). The CDR3 runs to 15 residues. The germline V and J ends were trimmed by 6 bases and 4 bases, with 18 bases remaining between them. Germline CDR1 reads KGHSH; CDR2 reads LQKENI.

This rearrangement joins TRBV9 to TRBJ2-5; TRBD1 might be the D (5 bases). CDR1 and CDR2 from the germline V gene are SGDLS and YYNGEE. CDR3 length: 13 residues. V was trimmed by 8 bases and J by 7 bases, leaving 18 bases between them. The CDR3 nucleotides are TGTGCCAGTTCAGGGAATACTATTGGGACCCAGTACTTC. It yields the protein CASSGNTIGTQYF.

This clone occurred once. The genes are TRBV5-1 and TRBJ2-2; TRBD1 aligns across 8 bases. J lost 1 base, V lost 6 bases, and 5 bases had no gene match. Germline-derived CDR1 and CDR2 are SGHRS and YFSETQ. This CDR3 has 15 residues. CDR3 in amino acids: CASTWGQVNTGELFF. The CDR3 DNA sequence: TGCGCCAGCACCTGGGGACAGGTGAACACCGGGGAGCTGTTTTTT.